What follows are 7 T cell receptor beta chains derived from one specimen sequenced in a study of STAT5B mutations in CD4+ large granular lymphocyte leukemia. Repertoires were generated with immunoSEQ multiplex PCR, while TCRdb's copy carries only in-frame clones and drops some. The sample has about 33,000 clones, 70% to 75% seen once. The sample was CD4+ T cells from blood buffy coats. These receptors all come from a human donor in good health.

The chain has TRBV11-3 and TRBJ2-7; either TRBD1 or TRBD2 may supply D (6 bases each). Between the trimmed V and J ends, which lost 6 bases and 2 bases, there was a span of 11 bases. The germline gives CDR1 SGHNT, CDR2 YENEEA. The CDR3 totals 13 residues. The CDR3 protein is CASRGGPAYEQYF. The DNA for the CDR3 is TGTGCCAGCAGGGGGGGCCCCGCCTACGAGCAGTACTTC.

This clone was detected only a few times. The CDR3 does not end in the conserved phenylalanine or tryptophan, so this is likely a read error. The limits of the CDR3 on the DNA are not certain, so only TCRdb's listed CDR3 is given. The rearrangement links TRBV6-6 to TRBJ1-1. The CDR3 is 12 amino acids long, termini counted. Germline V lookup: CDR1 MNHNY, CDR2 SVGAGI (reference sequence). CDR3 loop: CASSLRGAWSVL.

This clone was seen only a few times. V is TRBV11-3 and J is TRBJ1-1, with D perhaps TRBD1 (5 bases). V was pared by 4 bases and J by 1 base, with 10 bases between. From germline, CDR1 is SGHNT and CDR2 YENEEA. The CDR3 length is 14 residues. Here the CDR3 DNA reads TGTGCCAGCAGCTCCAGGGAACCGAACACTGAAGCTTTCTTT. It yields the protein CASSSREPNTEAFF.

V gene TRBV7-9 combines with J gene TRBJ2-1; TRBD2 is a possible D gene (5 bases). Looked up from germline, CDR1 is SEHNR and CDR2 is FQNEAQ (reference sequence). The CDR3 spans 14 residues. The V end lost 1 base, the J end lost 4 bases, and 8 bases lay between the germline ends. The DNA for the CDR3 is TGTGCCAGCAGCTTAGGTGGACTTTACAATGAGCAGTTCTTC. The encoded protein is CASSLGGLYNEQFF.

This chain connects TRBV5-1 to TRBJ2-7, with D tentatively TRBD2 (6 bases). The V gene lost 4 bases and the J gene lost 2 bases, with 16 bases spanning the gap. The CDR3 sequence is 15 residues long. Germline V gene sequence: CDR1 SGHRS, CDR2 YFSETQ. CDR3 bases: TGCGCCAGCAGCCCTGGGCTCGGGAGCGCCTACGAGCAGTACTTC. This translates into CASSPGLGSAYEQYF.

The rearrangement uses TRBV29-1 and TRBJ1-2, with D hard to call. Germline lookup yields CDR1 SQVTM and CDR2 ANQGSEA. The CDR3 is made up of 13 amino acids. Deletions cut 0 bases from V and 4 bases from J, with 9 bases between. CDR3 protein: CSVEDDTAYGYTF. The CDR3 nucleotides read TGCAGCGTTGAAGATGACACGGCCTATGGCTACACCTTC.

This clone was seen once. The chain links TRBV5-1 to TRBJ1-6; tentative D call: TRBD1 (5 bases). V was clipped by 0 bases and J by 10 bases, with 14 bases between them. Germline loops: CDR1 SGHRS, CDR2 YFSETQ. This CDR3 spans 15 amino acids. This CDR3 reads CASSLAGAGRSPLHF. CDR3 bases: TGCGCCAGCAGCTTGGCCGGGGCAGGACGATCACCCCTCCACTTT.